This T cell receptor (beta chain) was retrieved from a study of blood T cell repertoires in COVID-19. Turning to the study itself: COVID-19 samples, acute and convalescent, were from the United States, Italy and Spain.

Per the authors' pipeline: Nucleated cell number was recorded as an estimate derived from reference gene primer amplification. Some clones are missing from TCRdb's copy, which holds only in-frame ones; the method was immunoSEQ multiplex PCR. That table gives V, J and clone size, and the DNA gave D and trimming. The repertoire consists of some 78,000 clones, with about nine tenths occurring once and the leading ten covering 27%. Trimming left V 6 bases short and J 6 bases short, with 24 bases between. The V gene's germline CDR1 is SQVTM and CDR2 ANQGSEA. The length of the CDR3 is 15 residues. V usage is TRBV29-1 and J usage is TRBJ2-7, with D perhaps TRBD2 (6 bases). This TCR was recovered from a man aged 45-65 years with active or convalescent COVID-19. Material: peripheral blood. CDR3 residues: CSVEWSRDWGSEQYF. CDR3 bases: TGCAGCGTGGAGTGGTCCCGGGACTGGGGTTCCGAGCAGTACTTC.